This T cell receptor (beta chain) is from a study of T-cell memory formation after mild COVID-19. This clonotype was picked up many times. TCRdb independently ran MiXCR on the 5' RACE reads; one entry per CDR3 protein. The table lists roughly 130,000 distinct CDR3 sequences, 5% to 6.5% of them singletons. This clonotype originated in an adult woman who had mild COVID-19 (a few samples of this study predate the infection). Cell type and time point are not known. Sequenced sample: PBMCs or a T cell subset sorted from them (not recorded which).

The CDR3 protein is CASSLGGPYNEQFF. CDR3 DNA sequence: TGCGCCAGCAGCTTAGGGGGGCCCTACAATGAGCAGTTCTTC. The chain recombines TRBV5-1 with TRBJ2-1, with D perhaps assigned TRBD1 or TRBD2 (6 bases each). Trimming shortened V by 2 bases and J by 2 bases, and 8 bases separated the two germline ends. The CDR3 is made up of 14 amino acids. Germline CDR1 SGHRS, CDR2 YFSETQ.